Presented here are 13 T cell receptor beta chains from one specimen sequenced in a study of Tregs in tolerant kidney transplant recipients (dated by TCRdb to between 2017 and 2020). Libraries were constructed by the immunoSEQ multiplex PCR assay. TCRdb took this table from immuneACCESS and kept in-frame rearrangements with V and J called. Such tables lack part of the clones; where checked against another copy, unresolved V genes explain under half of the gap, and the rest is unexplained. The sample table records 46,000 or so clones; around 90% of these occur just once. The leading ten clones occupy about 0.7% of the sample. Sample: Tregs from blood. The origin of the receptors is a human donor in good health.

The chain has TRBV7-2 and TRBJ2-1; tentatively, D is TRBD2 (6 bases). Per the germline V gene, CDR1 is SGHTA and CDR2 is FQGNSA. With 2 bases removed from V and 8 bases from J, the gap between germline ends came to 16 bases. The CDR3 loop spans 15 amino acids. The DNA for the CDR3 is TGTGCCAGCAGCTTAATAAGCTACCCTAGCGATGAGCAGTTCTTC. This translates into CASSLISYPSDEQFF.

The chain couples TRBV18 to TRBJ1-2; D perhaps matches TRBD1 (6 bases). This CDR3 region has 15 residues. Germline V gene data show CDR1 as KGHSH and CDR2 as LQKENI. V dropped 3 bases and J dropped 3 bases, with 14 bases sitting between them. CDR3 sequence: CASSPLGQADYGYTF. The CDR3 bases are TGTGCCAGCTCACCCCTGGGACAAGCCGACTATGGCTACACCTTC.

The J gene is TRBJ1-2, the V gene TRBV25-1; weak D call: TRBD1 (6 bases). V was cut by 5 bases and J by 8 bases, with 27 bases left in between. The CDR3 covers 17 residues. From germline, CDR1 is MGHDK and CDR2 SYGVNS. The DNA of the CDR3 is TGTGCCAGCAGTCCCCCGGGGGAACAGGGTAGTTGGCGGGGCTACACCTTC. This codes for CASSPPGEQGSWRGYTF.

J is TRBJ2-6 and V is TRBV5-1; weak D call: TRBD1 (6 bases). Germline CDR1 SGHRS, CDR2 YFSETQ. Trimming shortened V by 6 bases and J by 0 bases, and 13 bases separated the two germline ends. The CDR3 consists of 16 residues. The CDR3 loop is CASMGGGYSGANVLTF. CDR3 coding DNA: TGCGCCAGCATGGGTGGGGGCTACTCTGGGGCCAACGTCCTGACTTTC.

The V call is TRBV12-5, the J call TRBJ1-2; D is possibly TRBD1 (5 bases). Germline CDR1 LGHNT, CDR2 FRNRAP. The length of the CDR3 is 13 residues. Trimming removed 6 bases from V and 1 base from J, with 9 bases in between. CDR3 DNA sequence: TGTGCTAGTGGACCGACAGATAACTATGGCTACACCTTC. Protein product: CASGPTDNYGYTF.

This rearrangement joins TRBV19 to TRBJ2-7; D uncertain. Trimming took off 6 bases at V and 1 base at J, with 19 bases between the two ends. The CDR3 sequence is 16 residues long. The V gene's germline CDR1 is LNHDA and CDR2 SQIVND (reference sequence). The CDR3 DNA reads TGTGCCAGTAGCGGAGCTCCTAAGAGGCTATCCTACGAGCAGTACTTC. Protein: CASSGAPKRLSYEQYF. The variable domain in full, completed from reference TRBV19 and TRBJ2-7, reads DGGITQSPKYLFRKEGQNVTLSCEQNLNHDAMYWYRQDPGQGLRLIYYSQIVNDFQKGDIAEGYSVSREKKESFPLTVTSAQKNPTAFYLCASSGAPKRLSYEQYFGPGTRLTVT.

The chain carries TRBV6-1 and TRBJ2-7; no reliable D call. This CDR3 has 14 residues. Germline assignment: CDR1 MNHNS and CDR2 SASEGT. V lost 6 bases and J lost 0, with 12 bases in between. CDR3 sequence reads: CASRARPHSYEQYF. The CDR3 region has the DNA TGTGCCAGCAGGGCCAGGCCACACTCCTACGAGCAGTACTTC.

The genes are TRBV27 and TRBJ1-1, with D perhaps TRBD1 (6 bases). The CDR3 has 17 amino acids. Germline values: CDR1 MNHEY, CDR2 SMNVEV (reference sequence). The V end was cut by 1 base, the J end by 4 bases, with 19 bases between. The chain's CDR3 is CASSLFGQGILGTEAFF. For the CDR3, the DNA is TGTGCCAGCAGTTTATTCGGCCAGGGGATTTTGGGCACTGAAGCTTTCTTT.

The gene calls are TRBV7-8 and TRBJ2-5; the match to TRBD1 covers 9 bases. The DNA end is a closer match to TRBJ2-7, so the J assignment may be wrong. The length of the CDR3 is 15 residues. Germline CDR1 is SGHVS and CDR2 is FQNEAQ. CDR3 coding DNA: TGTGCCAGCAGCAAACCCGACAGGGGGGGCTACGAGCAGTACTTC. Its translation: CASSKPDRGGYEQYF.

The chain links TRBV4-1 to TRBJ1-5; 7 bases are a match to TRBD1. In germline, CDR1 is MGHRA, CDR2 YSYEKL. V shed 4 bases, J shed 4 bases, and the junction held 1 base outside the gene matches. CDR3 length: 13 residues. The CDR3 loop is CASSPGQNQPQHF. The CDR3 DNA sequence: TGCGCCAGCAGCCCGGGACAGAATCAGCCCCAGCATTTT.

The chain links TRBV5-1 to TRBJ2-3, with TRBD2 matching over 9 bases. Trimming removed 5 bases from V and 0 bases from J; junction bases left unmatched: 10. Germline V gene lookup returns CDR1 SGHRS and CDR2 YFSETQ. This CDR3 comprises 17 residues. The CDR3 loop reads CASSPWGSGSSTDTQYF. In DNA form, the CDR3 reads TGCGCCAGCAGTCCCTGGGGTAGCGGGAGTAGCACAGATACGCAGTATTTT.

The genes are TRBV5-4 and TRBJ1-3; 8 nucleotides agree with TRBD1. Unmatched junction bases numbered 9, after V lost 3 bases and J lost 4 bases. The CDR3 runs 16 residues. The germline V gene has CDR1 SGHNT and CDR2 YYREEE (reference sequence). CDR3 sequence (DNA): TGTGCCAGCAGCTCTTACAGGACAGGGTACGGAAACACCATATATTTT. Its translation: CASSSYRTGYGNTIYF.

With regard to this clone: The junction shows a germline mismatch at one end, possibly a read error. The chain combines TRBV10-3 with TRBJ1-1; D gene uncertain. The germline V gene has CDR1 ENHRY and CDR2 SYGVKD. The CDR3 is 14 residues long. For the CDR3, the DNA is TGTGCCATCGGTGAGCGGACTTCGAACACTGAAGCTTTCTTT. It yields the protein CAIGERTSNTEAFF.